These 17 T cell receptor beta chains came from one sample sequenced in a study of a mutant IDH1 vaccine in newly diagnosed glioma (dated by TCRdb to the early 2020s). The time point label on this specimen signifies: baseline, week 1 (first vaccination visit). The label giving this sample's treatment or condition can be read as: pre-vaccination baseline after standard-of-care therapy. Preparation of the library involved the immunoSEQ multiplex PCR assay. TCRdb retrieved this table from immuneACCESS and kept in-frame rearrangements only. Not all clones are present; in checked studies, unresolved V genes account for under half, and no reason is known for the remainder. This sample lists about 88,000 clones; 82% were detected once. Nearly 5.5% of the sample rests with the top ten. Specimen: PBMCs, collected from a glioma patient treated with radiotherapy, temozolomide or both. The receptors shown here come from a man aged 40-50 years with glioma. Some clones in this sample may be carry-over from other donors' samples.

V and J are TRBV19 and TRBJ1-4; the match to TRBD1 covers 9 bases. Germline CDR1 reads LNHDA; CDR2 reads SQIVND (reference sequence). The CDR3 loop spans 15 amino acids. J was trimmed by 5 bases and V by 6 bases; bases with no gene match: 7. In DNA form, the CDR3 reads TGTGCCAGTAGGGCCCCGGGACAGGGAAATGAAAAACTGTTTTTT. This sequence encodes CASRAPGQGNEKLFF. Full variable domain (outside the CDR3, taken from reference TRBV19 and TRBJ1-4): DGGITQSPKYLFRKEGQNVTLSCEQNLNHDAMYWYRQDPGQGLRLIYYSQIVNDFQKGDIAEGYSVSREKKESFPLTVTSAQKNPTAFYLCASRAPGQGNEKLFFGSGTQLSVL.

The chain has TRBV28 and TRBJ1-4, with D hard to call. Germline V gene data show CDR1 as MDHEN and CDR2 as SYDVKM. The CDR3 is made up of 12 amino acids. V gave up 10 bases and J gave up 8 bases, with 14 bases separating them. CDR3 region: CATSLGREKLFF. The CDR3 nucleotides read TGTGCCACCTCATTAGGTCGCGAAAAACTGTTTTTT.

The V call is TRBV6-5, the J call TRBJ2-5; TRBD1 matches at 7 bases. The CDR3 has 15 amino acids. V shed 7 bases, J shed 2 bases, and the junction held 10 bases outside the gene matches. Germline CDR1 reads MNHEY; CDR2 reads SVGAGI. In nucleotides, the CDR3 is TGTGCCAGCAACTTCCTATCGGGACAGCAAGAGACCCAGTACTTC. This codes for CASNFLSGQQETQYF.

The V gene is TRBV5-8, the J gene TRBJ2-7; D possibly corresponds to TRBD1 (6 bases). Germline CDR1 SGHTS, CDR2 YDEGEE. Trimming left V 4 bases short and J 2 bases short, with 16 bases between. This CDR3 has 15 amino acids. The CDR3 here is CASSPTGTLAYEQYF. In DNA, the CDR3 is TGTGCCAGCAGCCCAACCGGGACACTGGCCTACGAGCAGTACTTC.

The chain has TRBV5-1 and TRBJ2-3; D uncertain. The CDR3 consists of 12 residues. Germline V gives CDR1 SGHRS, CDR2 YFSETQ. V was clipped by 5 bases and J by 4 bases, with 8 bases between them. CDR3 residues: CASRFEADTQYF. The DNA of the CDR3 is TGCGCCAGCAGGTTCGAAGCAGATACGCAGTATTTT.

The V call is TRBV6-1, the J call TRBJ1-2, with 8 bases identical to TRBD1. Per germline, CDR1 MNHNS and CDR2 SASEGT. CDR3 length equals 18 residues. V shed 2 bases and J 6 bases; nucleotides not matched to a gene: 17. CDR3 sequence reads: CASSERTGSVNSAHGYTF. In nucleotides, the CDR3 is TGTGCCAGCAGTGAAAGGACAGGGTCTGTGAATAGTGCGCATGGCTACACCTTC.

This chain connects TRBV18 to TRBJ2-3; the D gene could be TRBD1 or TRBD2 (6 bases each). This CDR3 has 16 amino acids. The germline CDR1 and CDR2 sequences are KGHSH and LQKENI. Trimming left V 1 base short and J 3 bases short, with 14 bases between. Written as DNA, the CDR3 is TGTGCCAGCTCACCACGGGGTCAGGGGAGGACAGATACGCAGTATTTT. It codes for CASSPRGQGRTDTQYF.

The rearrangement links TRBV5-1 to TRBJ1-1; tentative D call: TRBD1 (5 bases). The CDR3 sequence is 17 residues long. Trimming took 1 base from V and 1 from J, leaving 17 bases between them. Germline CDR1 and CDR2: SGHRS and YFSETQ. In DNA, the CDR3 is TGCGCCAGCAGCTTGTTCCCGGGCGGACATTCGAACACTGAAGCTTTCTTT. Protein: CASSLFPGGHSNTEAFF.

The genes are TRBV5-1 and TRBJ1-6; no definite D call. The CDR3 is made up of 15 amino acids. V lost 6 bases and J lost 6, with 16 bases in between. The germline V gene has CDR1 SGHRS and CDR2 YFSETQ. CDR3 loop: CASNLDARANSPLHF. As DNA, the CDR3 is TGCGCCAGCAACTTAGACGCAAGAGCTAATTCACCCCTCCACTTT.

The J gene is TRBJ1-2, the V gene TRBV7-8; no clear D. In germline, CDR1 is SGHVS, CDR2 FQNEAQ. Between the trimmed V and J ends, which lost 3 bases and 3 bases, there was a span of 11 bases. The CDR3 contains 14 residues. CDR3 sequence reads: CASSFSDGYYGYTF. The CDR3 coding sequence is TGTGCCAGCAGCTTTTCCGACGGATACTATGGCTACACCTTC.

The CDR3 DNA sequence: TGCGCCAGCAGCCCACAGGGGACCTACGAGCAGTACTTC. Amino acids: CASSPQGTYEQYF. The chain joins TRBV5-1 to TRBJ2-7; the match to TRBD1 covers 7 bases. The CDR3 sequence is 13 residues long. Trimming cost V 4 bases and J 2 bases; bases outside gene matches: 3. Germline CDR1 reads SGHRS; CDR2 reads YFSETQ.

The chain recombines TRBV30 with TRBJ2-2; D perhaps matches TRBD1 (5 bases). Germline CDR1 reads GTSNPN; CDR2 reads SVGIG (reference sequence). The CDR3 consists of 14 residues. V shed 1 base and J shed 5 bases, with 11 bases lying between them. The CDR3 region is CAWSGDSRTGELFF. The DNA of the CDR3 is TGTGCCTGGAGTGGCGACAGCAGGACCGGGGAGCTGTTTTTT.

In the case of this clone: Additional DNA sequences in this sample encode the identical CDR3. V usage is TRBV14 and J usage is TRBJ1-2, with TRBD1 matching over 8 bases. J lost 5 bases, V lost 1 base, and 0 bases had no gene match. The CDR3 covers 13 residues. In germline, CDR1 is SGHDN, CDR2 FVKESK. CDR3 in DNA: TGTGCCAGCAGCCAAGGACAGGGGTATGGCTACACCTTC. This codes for CASSQGQGYGYTF. The entire variable domain, with the rest obtained from reference TRBV14 and TRBJ1-2, is as follows: EAGVTQFPSHSVIEKGQTVTLRCDPISGHDNLYWYRRVMGKEIKFLLHFVKESKQDESGMPNNRFLAERTGGTYSTLKVQPAELEDSGVYFCASSQGQGYGYTFGSGTRLTVV.

The chain couples TRBV29-1 to TRBJ1-2, with D unresolved. In germline, CDR1 is SQVTM, CDR2 ANQGSEA. V was shortened by 6 bases and J by 2 bases, with 13 bases between the two germline ends. The CDR3 runs 13 residues. The CDR3 here is CSVISTGNYGYTF. CDR3 in DNA: TGCAGCGTCATATCGACGGGAAACTATGGCTACACCTTC.

V and J are TRBV5-4 and TRBJ2-7; D unresolved. Germline V gives CDR1 SGHNT, CDR2 YYREEE (reference sequence). This CDR3 region has 13 residues. Between the trimmed V and J ends, which lost 0 bases and 3 bases, there was a span of 7 bases. DNA for the CDR3: TGTGCCAGCAGCTTGGTAGGGAACTACGAGCAGTACTTC. It codes for CASSLVGNYEQYF.

The chain joins TRBV7-8 to TRBJ2-2, with D uncertain. V dropped 7 bases and J dropped 3 bases, with 12 bases sitting between them. The CDR3 loop spans 14 amino acids. CDR1 is SGHVS, CDR2 FQNEAQ, per germline. CDR3 nucleotide sequence: TGTGCCAGCAACCTTTTTGGGGACACCGGGGAGCTGTTTTTT. Translating gives CASNLFGDTGELFF.

This clone has just one count. J is TRBJ2-2 and V is TRBV7-2; TRBD2 matches 9 bases. The CDR3 is 16 amino acids. Germline lookup yields CDR1 SGHTA and CDR2 FQGNSA. V was clipped by 3 bases and J by 6 bases; unmatched bases: 8. CDR3 amino acids: CASSFWRGGAAGELFF. The CDR3 region has the DNA TGTGCCAGCAGCTTCTGGCGGGGGGGAGCCGCCGGGGAGCTGTTTTTT.